Shown below are 21 T cell receptor beta chains from a single sample sequenced in a study of identifying expanded T cells in peripheral blood. Produced via immunoSEQ multiplex PCR; TCRdb's table is partial and in-frame only. Of under 100,000 clones in the sample, about 87% were seen once. What was sequenced was blood. The receptors derive from a person aged 18 to 70 in good health.

This clone was seen just once. V usage is TRBV6-5 and J usage is TRBJ2-1, with 7 nucleotides matching TRBD2. CDR3 length: 14 residues. The germline gives CDR1 MNHEY, CDR2 SVGAGI. V dropped 1 base and J dropped 5; count of bases not matched to a gene: 2. For the CDR3, the DNA is TGTGCCAGCAGTTACTGGGCGGGAGACAATGAGCAGTTCTTC. Translated: CASSYWAGDNEQFF.

V and J are TRBV2 and TRBJ2-2; 7 bases match TRBD1. Germline V lookup: CDR1 SNHLY, CDR2 FYNNEI. This CDR3 has 16 residues. J gave up 1 base and V 4 bases, and 6 bases lay outside the gene matches. CDR3 loop: CASSGVGQVNTGELFF. DNA of the CDR3: TGTGCCAGCAGTGGGGTTGGACAGGTGAACACCGGGGAGCTGTTTTTT.

This sequence joins TRBV27 and TRBJ2-7, with D maybe TRBD1 (7 bases). Germline CDR1 is MNHEY and CDR2 is SMNVEV (reference sequence). The CDR3 spans 17 residues. Trimming took off 4 bases at V and 3 bases at J, with 22 bases between the two ends. DNA for the CDR3: TGTGCCAGCAGTTCGAGGAGGGACAGAAACGTTGGCTACGAGCAGTACTTC. Protein sequence: CASSSRRDRNVGYEQYF.

In its sample, this clone was seen once. This chain uses TRBV2 with TRBJ2-3; 16 bases fit TRBD2. V was pared by 7 bases and J by 13 bases, with 8 bases of the junction left unmatched. The germline V gene has CDR1 SNHLY and CDR2 FYNNEI. The CDR3 extends over 14 amino acids. CDR3 in DNA: TGTGCCAGCACCCAGGAGGGACTAGCGGGAGGGGAGTATTTT. This codes for CASTQEGLAGGEYF.

The rearrangement links TRBV13 to TRBJ2-5, with 7 bases that match TRBD1. The J segment lost 2 bases and the V segment lost 5 bases, leaving 14 bases of the junction unmatched. Germline V gives CDR1 PRHDT, CDR2 FYEKMQ (reference sequence). This CDR3 has 17 amino acids. The CDR3 here is CASSQQGQWVWQETQYF. CDR3 in DNA: TGTGCCAGCAGCCAACAGGGGCAATGGGTGTGGCAAGAGACCCAGTACTTC. The full variable domain, rest sourced from reference TRBV13 and TRBJ2-5, is AAGVIQSPRHLIKEKRETATLKCYPIPRHDTVYWYQQGPGQDPQFLISFYEKMQSDKGSIPDRFSAQQFSDYHSELNMSSLELGDSALYFCASSQQGQWVWQETQYFGPGTRLLVL.

The chain recombines TRBV19 with TRBJ1-5; a possible D gene is TRBD1 (5 bases). The V gene lost 4 bases and the J gene lost 4 bases, with 8 bases spanning the gap. The CDR3 covers 13 residues. CDR1 is LNHDA, CDR2 SQIVND, per germline (reference sequence). CDR3 sequence (DNA): TGTGCCAGTAGTAAGGGGTTGAATCAGCCCCAGCATTTT. It specifies CASSKGLNQPQHF.

This clone has only one observation. V is TRBV30 and J is TRBJ1-1; the D is unclear. The CDR3 loop spans 13 amino acids. The germline V gene encodes CDR1 GTSNPN and CDR2 SVGIG (reference sequence). The V and J ends lost 4 bases and 1 base respectively, with 10 bases between them. CDR3 residues: CAWTRVSNTEAFF. DNA of the CDR3: TGTGCCTGGACACGCGTTTCGAACACTGAAGCTTTCTTT.

This clone was recorded only once. This chain uses TRBV6-5 with TRBJ1-6; D is unresolved. Trimming cost V 6 bases and J 4 bases, with 10 bases left between them. The CDR3 is 14 residues long. Germline lookup yields CDR1 MNHEY and CDR2 SVGAGI. The CDR3 sequence is CASRSEGYNSPLHF. In DNA, the CDR3 is TGTGCCAGCAGGAGTGAGGGTTATAATTCACCCCTCCACTTT.

V and J are TRBV29-1 and TRBJ1-1; 8 nucleotides match TRBD1. The length of the CDR3 is 13 residues. The V gene's germline CDR1 is SQVTM and CDR2 ANQGSEA. CDR3 loop: CTVTRGRDTEAFF. The CDR3, as DNA: TGCACCGTGACCAGGGGGCGGGACACTGAAGCTTTCTTT.

The chain has TRBV19 and TRBJ2-6, with D perhaps matching TRBD2 (5 bases). The CDR3 is 19 amino acids. Germline values: CDR1 LNHDA, CDR2 SQIVND (reference sequence). Trimming took off 5 bases at V and 0 bases at J, with 20 bases between the two ends. The CDR3 here is CASSYPGEYTTSGANVLTF. CDR3 coding DNA: TGTGCCAGTAGTTATCCCGGGGAATATACCACCTCTGGGGCCAACGTCCTGACTTTC.

The genes are TRBV7-2 and TRBJ1-1; D may be TRBD1 (5 bases). The germline V gene has CDR1 SGHTA and CDR2 FQGNSA. The CDR3 is made up of 16 amino acids. Trimming cost V 5 bases and J 2 bases, with 18 bases left between them. CDR3 nucleotide sequence: TGTGCCAGCAGCATTACCGGGACCCTATCCAACACTGAAGCTTTCTTT. Translated, it gives CASSITGTLSNTEAFF.

The chain is built from TRBV5-5 and TRBJ1-5; TRBD1 aligns across 7 bases. CDR3 length equals 18 residues. V lost 3 bases and J lost 0; bases outside the gene matches: 12. Germline V lookup: CDR1 SGHKS, CDR2 YYEKEE (reference sequence). CDR3 in DNA: TGTGCCAGCAGCTCTACACCGGGACAGACCTATAGCAATCAGCCCCAGCATTTT. Its protein is CASSSTPGQTYSNQPQHF.

This sequence joins TRBV6-1 and TRBJ2-3; tentatively, D is TRBD2 (5 bases). Germline V gene lookup returns CDR1 MNHNS and CDR2 SASEGT. Trimming took 6 bases from V and 1 from J, leaving 11 bases between them. The CDR3 sequence is 14 residues long. CDR3 sequence reads: CASRLWRGTDTQYF. CDR3 nucleotide sequence: TGTGCCAGCAGGCTTTGGCGGGGCACAGATACGCAGTATTTT.

The chain couples TRBV19 to TRBJ2-2; maybe TRBD1 (5 bases). Germline V gene sequence: CDR1 LNHDA, CDR2 SQIVND (reference sequence). V gave up 9 bases and J gave up 7 bases, with 9 bases separating them. There are 11 residues in the CDR3. The CDR3 bases are TGTGCCAGCACGCAGGGCGGGGAGCTGTTTTTT. Translating gives CASTQGGELFF.

The genes are TRBV19 and TRBJ2-5, with 11 bases lining up with TRBD2. Per germline, CDR1 LNHDA and CDR2 SQIVND (reference sequence). The CDR3 loop spans 15 amino acids. Trimming took 1 base from V and 5 from J; bases not matched to a gene: 3. The CDR3 is CASSIVAGGPETQYF. Written as DNA, the CDR3 is TGTGCCAGTAGTATAGTAGCGGGAGGGCCCGAGACCCAGTACTTC.

The chain combines TRBV6-1 with TRBJ1-5, with D possibly being TRBD1 (6 bases). V lost 5 bases and J lost 4, with 15 bases in between. Germline V CDR1 and CDR2: MNHNS, SASEGT. There are 15 residues in the CDR3. The CDR3 region is CASSLTGLSNQPQHF. CDR3 sequence (DNA): TGTGCCAGCAGTTTGACAGGTCTATCAAATCAGCCCCAGCATTTT.

The chain uses TRBV9 and TRBJ1-2, with D possibly matching TRBD1 (5 bases). The CDR3 runs to 16 residues. Per germline, CDR1 SGDLS and CDR2 YYNGEE. Trimming removed 4 bases from V and 7 bases from J, with 23 bases in between. The CDR3 reads CASSPSGGNLGRGYTF. The DNA of the CDR3 is TGTGCCAGCAGCCCGAGTGGGGGAAACCTAGGGCGTGGCTACACCTTC.

This sequence joins TRBV30 and TRBJ1-2; unclear D gene. Germline CDR1 GTSNPN, CDR2 SVGIG (reference sequence). This CDR3 has 11 amino acids. V lost 2 bases and J lost 8, with 9 bases in between. The CDR3 sequence: CAWSRSLGYTF. In DNA, the CDR3 is TGTGCCTGGAGTCGCTCTTTGGGCTACACCTTC.

V is TRBV7-9 and J is TRBJ2-5, with D possibly matching TRBD2 (6 bases). Trimming took 5 bases from V and 4 from J, leaving 11 bases between them. The CDR3 loop spans 13 amino acids. From germline, CDR1 is SEHNR and CDR2 FQNEAQ (reference sequence). CDR3 in amino acids: CASSPTSGETQYF. The CDR3 DNA reads TGTGCCAGCAGCCCGACTAGTGGAGAGACCCAGTACTTC.

The V and J genes are TRBV5-4 and TRBJ2-5; possible D gene TRBD1, 6 bases. In germline, CDR1 is SGHNT, CDR2 YYREEE (reference sequence). The CDR3 spans 13 residues. V lost 7 bases to trimming and J lost 2 bases, with 12 bases between them. CDR3 sequence (DNA): TGTGCCAGCCGGAGGACAGAACAAGAGACCCAGTACTTC. This gives the protein CASRRTEQETQYF.

The gene calls are TRBV18 and TRBJ1-1; a weak D match, TRBD1 (5 bases). Trimming removed 3 bases at V and 4 bases at J, with 12 bases between. The CDR3 totals 14 residues. Looked up from germline, CDR1 is KGHSH and CDR2 is LQKENI. CDR3 nucleotide sequence: TGTGCCAGCTCACCCCAGGGAACGGGCACTGAAGCTTTCTTT. Encoded protein: CASSPQGTGTEAFF.